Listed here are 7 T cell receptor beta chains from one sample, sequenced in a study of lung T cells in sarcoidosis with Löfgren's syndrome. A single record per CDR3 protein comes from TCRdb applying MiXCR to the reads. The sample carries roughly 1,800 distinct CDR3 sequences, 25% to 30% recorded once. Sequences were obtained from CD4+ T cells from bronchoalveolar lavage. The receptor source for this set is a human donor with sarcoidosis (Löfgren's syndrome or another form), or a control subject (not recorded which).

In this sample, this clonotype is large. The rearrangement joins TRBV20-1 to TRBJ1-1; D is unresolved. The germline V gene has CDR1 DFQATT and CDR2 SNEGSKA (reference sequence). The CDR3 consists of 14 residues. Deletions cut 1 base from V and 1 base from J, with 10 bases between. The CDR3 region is CSARGPPTNTEAFF. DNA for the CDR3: TGCAGTGCTAGAGGCCCCCCGACGAACACTGAAGCTTTCTTT.

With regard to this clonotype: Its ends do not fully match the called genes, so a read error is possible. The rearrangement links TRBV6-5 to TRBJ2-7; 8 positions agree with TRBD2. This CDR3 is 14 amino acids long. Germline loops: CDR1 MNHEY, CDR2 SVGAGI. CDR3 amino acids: CASSYSPGGNGQCF. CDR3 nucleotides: TGCGCCAGCAGTTACTCCCCGGGGGGGAACGGGCAGTGCTTC.

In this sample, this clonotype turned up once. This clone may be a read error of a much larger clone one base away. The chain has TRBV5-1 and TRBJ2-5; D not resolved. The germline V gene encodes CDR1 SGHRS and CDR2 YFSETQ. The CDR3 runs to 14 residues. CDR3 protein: CANSSYTLGETQYF. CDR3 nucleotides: TGCGCCAACAGCTCCTATACCTTGGGCGAGACCCAGTACTTC.

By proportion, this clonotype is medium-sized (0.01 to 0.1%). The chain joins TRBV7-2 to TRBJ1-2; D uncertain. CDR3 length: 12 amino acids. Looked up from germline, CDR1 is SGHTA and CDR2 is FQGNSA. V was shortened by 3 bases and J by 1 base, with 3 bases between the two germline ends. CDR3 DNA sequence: TGTGCCAGCAGCTTCAATAACTATGGCTACACCTTC. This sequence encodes CASSFNNYGYTF.

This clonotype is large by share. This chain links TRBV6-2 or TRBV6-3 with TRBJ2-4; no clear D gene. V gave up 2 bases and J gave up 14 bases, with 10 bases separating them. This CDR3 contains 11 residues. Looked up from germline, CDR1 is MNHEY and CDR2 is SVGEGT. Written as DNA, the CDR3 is TGTGCCAGCAGTTACGGAGATATCAAGTACTTC. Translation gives CASSYGDIKYF.

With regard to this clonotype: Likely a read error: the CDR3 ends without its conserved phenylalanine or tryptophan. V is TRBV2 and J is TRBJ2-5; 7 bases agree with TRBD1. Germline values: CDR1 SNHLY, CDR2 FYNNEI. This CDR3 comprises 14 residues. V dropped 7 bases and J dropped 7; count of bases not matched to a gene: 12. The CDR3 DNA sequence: TGTGCCAGCACCTCACAGGGGACGAGAGGGACCCAGTACCTC. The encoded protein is CASTSQGTRGTQYL.

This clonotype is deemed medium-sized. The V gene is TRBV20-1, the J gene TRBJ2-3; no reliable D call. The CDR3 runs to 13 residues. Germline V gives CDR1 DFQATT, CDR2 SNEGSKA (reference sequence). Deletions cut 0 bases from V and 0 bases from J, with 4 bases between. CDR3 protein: CSARDESTDTQYF. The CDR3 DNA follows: TGCAGTGCTAGAGATGAAAGCACAGATACGCAGTATTTT.